The 30 T cell receptor beta chains reported below all come from one sample, sequenced in a study of shared clonotypes between healthy human individuals. The table came from immunoSEQ multiplex PCR; TCRdb's copy has only in-frame clones and leaves some out. The sample shows about 2.3 million clones, over 85% of them seen only once. Specimen: naive CD4+ T cells from PBMCs. The subset is: CD45RA+ positively selected. These receptors were obtained from a young man in good health. Some clones in this sample may be carry-over from other donors' samples.

The rearrangement joins TRBV7-3 to TRBJ2-1; 9 nucleotides line up with TRBD1. The ends lost 5 bases at V and 8 bases at J; junction bases unmatched: 4. The CDR3 is made up of 13 amino acids. Germline V gives CDR1 SGHTA, CDR2 FQGTGA. The CDR3 loop is CASSRDRGYEQFF. CDR3 in DNA: TGTGCCAGCAGCCGTGACAGGGGGTATGAGCAGTTCTTC.

This chain connects TRBV2 to TRBJ2-7; TRBD1 or TRBD2 may be the D gene (5 bases each). This CDR3 comprises 14 residues. From germline, CDR1 is SNHLY and CDR2 FYNNEI. V lost 6 bases and J lost 8, with 20 bases in between. CDR3 sequence reads: CASRVRFLGDQQYF. CDR3 sequence (DNA): TGTGCCAGCAGAGTAAGATTTCTCGGGGACCAGCAGTACTTC. The full variable domain, in which reference TRBV2 and TRBJ2-7 provide the parts outside the CDR3, is EPEVTQTPSHQVTQMGQEVILRCVPISNHLYFYWYRQILGQKVEFLVSFYNNEISEKSEIFDDQFSVERPDGSNFTLKIRSTKLEDSAMYFCASRVRFLGDQQYFGPGTRLTVT.

V gene TRBV12-5 combines with J gene TRBJ1-2; perhaps TRBD1 as D (5 bases). CDR1 is LGHNT and CDR2 is FRNRAP in the germline V gene. With 1 base removed from V and 8 bases from J, the gap between germline ends came to 17 bases. The CDR3 contains 15 residues. The CDR3 spells CASGLGYGTQGGYTF. The CDR3 DNA sequence: TGTGCTAGTGGTTTGGGGTACGGGACCCAGGGCGGCTACACCTTC.

The V call is TRBV19, the J call TRBJ2-5; 7 nucleotides line up with TRBD2. The germline gives CDR1 LNHDA, CDR2 SQIVND (reference sequence). The CDR3 totals 14 residues. Trimming at V came to 8 bases and at J to 2 bases, leaving 8 bases not matched to a gene. CDR3: CASRSGGGQETQYF. In DNA form, the CDR3 reads TGTGCCAGTCGCTCCGGCGGGGGTCAAGAGACCCAGTACTTC.

The chain joins TRBV28 to TRBJ2-1; no definite D call. The CDR3 extends over 13 amino acids. The V gene's germline CDR1 is MDHEN and CDR2 SYDVKM. Trimming left V 3 bases short and J 9 bases short, with 12 bases between. The CDR3 bases are TGTGCCAGCAGTTTGCCCGTCCCGGCTGAGCAGTTCTTC. Translating gives CASSLPVPAEQFF.

V is TRBV9 and J is TRBJ2-3, with TRBD2 matching over 14 bases. The CDR3 consists of 16 residues. Germline trimming cut 3 bases from V and 6 bases from J; bases unmatched to any gene: 6. Germline values: CDR1 SGDLS, CDR2 YYNGEE. CDR3: CASSARLAGGQDTQYF. The CDR3, as DNA: TGTGCCAGCAGCGCCAGACTAGCGGGAGGGCAGGATACGCAGTATTTT.

This chain joins TRBV18 and TRBJ2-3; TRBD1 matches 8 bases. Per germline, CDR1 KGHSH and CDR2 LQKENI. The CDR3 is made up of 16 amino acids. V lost 3 bases and J lost 2; bases outside the gene matches: 7. CDR3: CASSPRQGFPTDTQYF. The CDR3, as DNA: TGTGCCAGCTCACCTCGACAGGGGTTTCCCACAGATACGCAGTATTTT.

The J gene is TRBJ2-5, the V gene TRBV5-1; 14 bases are shared with TRBD2. Germline V gives CDR1 SGHRS, CDR2 YFSETQ. V trimming: 4 bases; J trimming: 5 bases; junction bases outside the gene matches: 7. The CDR3 is 16 amino acids. The CDR3 spells CASSTGLAGVRETQYF. The CDR3 DNA is TGCGCCAGCAGCACGGGACTAGCGGGAGTGCGGGAGACCCAGTACTTC.

The chain couples TRBV11-2 to TRBJ2-5; 9 bases are shared with TRBD1. The CDR3 sequence is 18 residues long. Germline V gene sequence: CDR1 SGHAT, CDR2 FQNNGV. The V segment lost 5 bases and the J segment 2 bases; nucleotides outside the gene matches: 15. The chain's CDR3 is CASSPIFTPGQGQETQYF. The CDR3 bases are TGTGCCAGCAGCCCCATCTTCACCCCGGGACAGGGACAAGAGACCCAGTACTTC.

The chain recombines TRBV19 with TRBJ1-1; D unclear. CDR1 and CDR2 from the germline V gene are LNHDA and SQIVND (reference sequence). V was shortened by 5 bases and J by 3 bases, with 13 bases between the two germline ends. This CDR3 comprises 14 residues. The CDR3 sequence: CASSPWQTHTEAFF. CDR3 DNA sequence: TGTGCCAGTAGTCCGTGGCAGACCCACACTGAAGCTTTCTTT.

CDR3 protein: CASSAGLAGVETQYF. The CDR3 region has the DNA TGTGCCAGCAGCGCGGGACTAGCGGGAGTAGAGACCCAGTACTTC. The chain recombines TRBV5-4 with TRBJ2-5; 14 bases align to TRBD2. Germline V gene lookup returns CDR1 SGHNT and CDR2 YYREEE (reference sequence). The ends lost 4 bases at V and 4 bases at J; junction bases unmatched: 3. The CDR3 sequence is 15 residues long.

CDR3 sequence: CASSQDLPRGDTQYF. CDR3 nucleotides: TGTGCCAGCAGCCAAGATCTCCCTAGAGGAGATACGCAGTATTTT. This chain uses TRBV14 with TRBJ2-3; D gene unclear. Trimming removed 0 bases from V and 5 bases from J, with 12 bases in between. This CDR3 is 15 amino acids long. Germline lookup yields CDR1 SGHDN and CDR2 FVKESK.

Points on this clone: The same CDR3 arises from other DNA sequences in this sample as well. In nucleotides, the CDR3 is TGTGCCATCAGTGAAAGGGGGAAGACTGAAGCTTTCTTT. Translated: CAISERGKTEAFF. The rearrangement links TRBV10-3 to TRBJ1-1, with D possibly TRBD1 on 6 matching bases. CDR1 and CDR2 from the germline V gene are ENHRY and SYGVKD. The CDR3 is 13 residues long. V lost 3 bases and J 5 bases, leaving 10 bases between the germline ends.

The chain recombines TRBV7-3 with TRBJ2-5; D is possibly TRBD1 (6 bases). Germline values: CDR1 SGHTA, CDR2 FQGTGA. V dropped 2 bases and J dropped 1 base, with 11 bases sitting between them. This CDR3 has 15 residues. Written as DNA, the CDR3 is TGTGCCAGCAGCTTACTCCCAGGGGTCCAAGAGACCCAGTACTTC. Translation gives CASSLLPGVQETQYF.

The V gene is TRBV28, the J gene TRBJ2-7, with 10 bases identical to TRBD2. Germline CDR1 MDHEN, CDR2 SYDVKM. The CDR3 totals 15 residues. Trimming cost V 3 bases and J 4 bases; bases outside gene matches: 6. CDR3 DNA: TGTGCCAGCAGTTTGGGGTTACTAGCGGGGTACGAGCAGTACTTC. Translation: CASSLGLLAGYEQYF.

The V and J genes are TRBV9 and TRBJ2-4, with D unclear. The length of the CDR3 is 13 residues. V was pared by 2 bases and J by 8 bases, with 11 bases between. Germline V CDR1 and CDR2: SGDLS, YYNGEE. CDR3 bases: TGTGCCAGCAGCGTCTTATCTCGAGACATTCAGTACTTC. Translated, it gives CASSVLSRDIQYF.

V usage is TRBV18 and J usage is TRBJ1-5; the D gene is possibly TRBD1 (5 bases). The V end lost 3 bases, the J end lost 5 bases, and 11 bases lay between the germline ends. The germline CDR1 and CDR2 sequences are KGHSH and LQKENI. The CDR3 runs 14 residues. CDR3 nucleotide sequence: TGTGCCAGCTCACCGGCAGGGATTGATCAGCCCCAGCATTTT. It encodes CASSPAGIDQPQHF.

The V call is TRBV5-5, the J call TRBJ2-7; 7 bases map to TRBD2. After removal of 0 bases from V and 3 bases from J, the junction contained 3 bases not matched to a gene. CDR3 length equals 14 residues. Germline CDR1 is SGHKS and CDR2 is YYEKEE (reference sequence). This CDR3 reads CASSLVLASYEQYF. The CDR3 bases are TGTGCCAGCAGCTTGGTACTAGCGAGCTACGAGCAGTACTTC.

The gene calls are TRBV6-6 and TRBJ2-7, with D possibly TRBD2 on 6 matching bases. The CDR3 is made up of 15 amino acids. V was clipped by 0 bases and J by 3 bases, with 12 bases between them. The germline CDR1 and CDR2 sequences are MNHNY and SVGAGI (reference sequence). CDR3 in amino acids: CASSYSASANYEQYF. The CDR3, as DNA: TGTGCCAGCAGTTACTCGGCTAGCGCTAACTACGAGCAGTACTTC.

This chain joins TRBV5-4 and TRBJ2-7; D is unresolved. V shed 5 bases and J shed 5 bases, with 8 bases lying between them. Germline-derived CDR1 and CDR2 are SGHNT and YYREEE (reference sequence). The CDR3 is made up of 11 amino acids. The CDR3 DNA sequence: TGTGCCAGCAGTTCTGCGAACGAGCAGTACTTC. Translating it yields CASSSANEQYF.

The V call is TRBV27, the J call TRBJ2-5; 8 bases agree with TRBD1. CDR3 size: 14 residues. The germline gives CDR1 MNHEY, CDR2 SMNVEV (reference sequence). V lost 5 bases to trimming and J lost 2 bases; unmatched junction nucleotides: 4. CDR3 sequence reads: CASSLRQGQETQYF. In DNA form, the CDR3 reads TGTGCCAGCAGTCTACGACAGGGGCAAGAGACCCAGTACTTC.

V gene TRBV10-2 combines with J gene TRBJ1-3; no clear D gene. The germline V gene has CDR1 WSHSY and CDR2 SAAADI. This CDR3 is built from 15 residues. The V gene lost 8 bases and the J gene lost 0 bases, with 14 bases spanning the gap. CDR3 sequence: CASPPGGCSGNTIYF. CDR3 coding DNA: TGCGCCAGCCCCCCGGGCGGGTGCTCTGGAAACACCATATATTTT.

The chain employs TRBV5-1 and TRBJ1-1, with 7 positions matching TRBD1. V shed 7 bases, J shed 3 bases, and the junction held 15 bases outside the gene matches. Germline CDR1 is SGHRS and CDR2 is YFSETQ. The CDR3 runs 16 residues. The CDR3 DNA sequence: TGCGCCAGCGCATGGCACACAGGGGCTTTGGACACTGAAGCTTTCTTT. This codes for CASAWHTGALDTEAFF.

The chain links TRBV9 to TRBJ2-1, with 11 positions matching TRBD1. The CDR3 sequence is 15 residues long. CDR1 and CDR2 (germline): SGDLS, YYNGEE. V dropped 4 bases and J dropped 8; count of bases not matched to a gene: 8. In DNA, the CDR3 is TGTGCCAGCAGCACAACCGGGACAGGGGGGCATGAGCAGTTCTTC. Translated: CASSTTGTGGHEQFF.

This chain connects TRBV7-5 to TRBJ2-2; TRBD2 reflects the table's D call only, with no check against the DNA. TRBV7-5 is a listed pseudogene. This CDR3 is built from 21 residues. The CDR3 sequence: CVRSLGLTSGRTLYNTGELFF. The DNA of the CDR3 is TGTGTCAGAAGCTTAGGGCTGACTAGCGGGAGGACACTATATAACACCGGGGAGCTGTTTTTT.

This clone was detected once. This rearrangement joins TRBV19 to TRBJ2-2, with D hard to call. This CDR3 contains 14 residues. CDR1 is LNHDA, CDR2 SQIVND, per germline (reference sequence). With 5 bases removed from V and 0 bases from J, the gap between germline ends came to 7 bases. DNA of the CDR3: TGTGCCAGTAGTCTGGGGACGAACACCGGGGAGCTGTTTTTT. Translated: CASSLGTNTGELFF.

The chain recombines TRBV6-6 with TRBJ1-5; 8 bases line up with TRBD1. V lost 6 bases, J lost 7 bases, and 5 bases stayed unmatched. CDR1 and CDR2 (germline): MNHNY, SVGAGI (reference sequence). The CDR3 runs 13 residues. CDR3 in amino acids: CASSFGDRQPQHF. The CDR3 nucleotides are TGTGCCAGCAGCTTTGGGGACAGGCAGCCCCAGCATTTT.

The genes are TRBV6-4 and TRBJ2-4; 7 nucleotides line up with TRBD1. V lost 5 bases, J lost 4 bases, and 8 bases stayed unmatched. CDR1 is MRHNA and CDR2 is SNTAGT in the germline V gene. The CDR3 is 15 residues long. CDR3 bases: TGTGCCAGCAGTCCCGAGGGGGCAGGGAAAAACATTCAGTACTTC. It codes for CASSPEGAGKNIQYF.

The J gene is TRBJ2-3, the V gene TRBV5-1, with 7 bases fitting TRBD1. The CDR3 sequence is 14 residues long. The V and J ends lost 0 bases and 5 bases, in that order; junction bases with no gene match: 3. CDR1 is SGHRS, CDR2 YFSETQ, per germline. Here the CDR3 DNA reads TGCGCCAGCAGCTTGGCAGGGGGTCAAGATACGCAGTATTTT. Its protein product is CASSLAGGQDTQYF.

The CDR3 DNA is TGTGCCAGCAGCTTTGGCGGGAGGTTCGCCGGGGAGCTGTTTTTT. Protein product: CASSFGGRFAGELFF. The V gene is TRBV5-4, the J gene TRBJ2-2; 8 bases line up with TRBD2. Germline CDR1 is SGHNT and CDR2 is YYREEE (reference sequence). The CDR3 totals 15 residues. J lost 6 bases, V lost 2 bases, and 6 bases had no gene match.